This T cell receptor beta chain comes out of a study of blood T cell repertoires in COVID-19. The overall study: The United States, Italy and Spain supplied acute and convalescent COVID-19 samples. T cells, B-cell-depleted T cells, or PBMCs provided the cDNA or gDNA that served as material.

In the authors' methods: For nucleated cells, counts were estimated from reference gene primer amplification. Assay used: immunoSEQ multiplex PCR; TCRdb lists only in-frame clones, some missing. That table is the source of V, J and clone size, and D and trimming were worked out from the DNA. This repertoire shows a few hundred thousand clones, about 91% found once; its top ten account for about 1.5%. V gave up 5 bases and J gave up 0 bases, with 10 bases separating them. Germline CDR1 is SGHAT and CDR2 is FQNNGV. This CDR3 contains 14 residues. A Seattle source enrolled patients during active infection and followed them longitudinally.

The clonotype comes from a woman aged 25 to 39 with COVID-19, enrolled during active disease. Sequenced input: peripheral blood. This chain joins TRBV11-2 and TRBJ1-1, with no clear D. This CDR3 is CASSAARMNTEAFF. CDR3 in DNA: TGTGCCAGCAGCGCGGCGAGGATGAACACTGAAGCTTTCTTT.